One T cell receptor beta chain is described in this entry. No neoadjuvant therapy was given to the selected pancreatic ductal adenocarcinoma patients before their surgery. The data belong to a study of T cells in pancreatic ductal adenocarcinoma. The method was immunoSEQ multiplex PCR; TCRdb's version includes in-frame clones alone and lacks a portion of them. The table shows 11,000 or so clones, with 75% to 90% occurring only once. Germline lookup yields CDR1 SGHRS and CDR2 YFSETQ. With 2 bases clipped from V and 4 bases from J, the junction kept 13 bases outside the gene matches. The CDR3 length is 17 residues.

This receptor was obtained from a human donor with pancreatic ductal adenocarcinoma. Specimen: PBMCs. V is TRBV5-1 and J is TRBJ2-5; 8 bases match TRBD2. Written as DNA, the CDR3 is TGCGCCAGCAGCTTTCCCGTAATCGGGGGGGATAGAGAGACCCAGTACTTC. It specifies CASSFPVIGGDRETQYF.